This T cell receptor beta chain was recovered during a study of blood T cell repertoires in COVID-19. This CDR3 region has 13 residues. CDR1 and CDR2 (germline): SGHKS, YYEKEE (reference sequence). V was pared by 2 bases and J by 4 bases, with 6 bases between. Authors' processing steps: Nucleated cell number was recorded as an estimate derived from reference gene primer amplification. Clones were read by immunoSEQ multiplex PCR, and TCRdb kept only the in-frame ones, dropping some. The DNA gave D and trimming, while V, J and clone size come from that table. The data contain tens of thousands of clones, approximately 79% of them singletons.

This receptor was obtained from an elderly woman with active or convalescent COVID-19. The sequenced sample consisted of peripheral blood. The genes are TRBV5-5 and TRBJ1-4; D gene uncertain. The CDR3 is CASSFGHNEKLFF. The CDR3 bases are TGTGCCAGCAGCTTTGGCCATAATGAAAAACTGTTTTTT.